The 20 T cell receptor beta chains in this list originate from one sample, sequenced in a study of blood T cells in healthy people across ages. A second 7 to 11 cycle PCR used barcoded and J-beta primers. TCRdb ran MiXCR on the 5' RACE reads and lists one entry per CDR3 protein. The table records around 1,500,000 distinct CDR3 sequences, 28% of them present only once. Specimen: blood. Receptors were obtained from a woman aged 30 to 39 in good health.

As to this clonotype: A much larger clone differs from this one at a single base, so this may be a read error. The rearrangement links TRBV7-2 to TRBJ1-6; D gene uncertain. Germline V gene sequence: CDR1 SGHTA, CDR2 FQGNSA. The CDR3 extends over 16 amino acids. CDR3 sequence (DNA): TGTGCCAGCAGCCCTCCGGCGGGATCCTATAATTCATCCCTCCACTTT. It is translated as CASSPPAGSYNSSLHF.

The chain carries TRBV10-3 and TRBJ2-5; TRBD1 matches 12 bases. There are 16 residues in the CDR3. V shed 6 bases, J shed 5 bases, and the junction held 10 bases outside the gene matches. Looked up from germline, CDR1 is ENHRY and CDR2 is SYGVKD. The DNA of the CDR3 is TGTGCCATCAGCCTCCGGGGACAGGGGGCGCGGGAGACCCAGTACTTC. This encodes CAISLRGQGARETQYF.

This clonotype appeared many times. The rearrangement joins TRBV29-1 to TRBJ2-3; D is possibly TRBD1 (6 bases). V was cut by 4 bases and J by 1 base, with 12 bases left in between. The length of the CDR3 is 14 residues. Germline CDR1 reads SQVTM; CDR2 reads ANQGSEA. Here the CDR3 reads CSVGSGDGTDTQYF. CDR3 DNA sequence: TGCAGCGTTGGATCAGGGGACGGCACAGATACGCAGTATTTT.

There are many counts of this clonotype. The chain uses TRBV12-3 or TRBV12-4 and TRBJ2-7; TRBD1 aligns across 9 bases. CDR3 length: 16 residues. The junction had 13 bases not matched to a gene; V was cut back by 5 bases and J by 5 bases. Here the CDR3 DNA reads TGTGCCAGCAGTGAAACCGGGACAGGGTCTAGTCACGAGCAGTACTTC. Amino acid sequence: CASSETGTGSSHEQYF.

The chain has TRBV7-9 and TRBJ2-7; TRBD1 agrees at 8 bases. Germline trimming cut 3 bases from V and 3 bases from J; bases unmatched to any gene: 19. The V gene's germline CDR1 is SEHNR and CDR2 FQNEAQ (reference sequence). This CDR3 is 19 amino acids long. The CDR3 region is CASSFGRRLKGTGVYEQYF. In DNA form, the CDR3 reads TGTGCCAGCAGCTTCGGGCGGCGGTTGAAGGGGACAGGCGTCTACGAGCAGTACTTC.

V is TRBV29-1 and J is TRBJ2-1, with TRBD2 matching over 13 bases. Germline lookup yields CDR1 SQVTM and CDR2 ANQGSEA. The junction had 18 bases not matched to a gene; V was cut back by 2 bases and J by 5 bases. The CDR3 length is 20 residues. The CDR3 bases are TGCAGCGTTGAATACTCACCTCTCTCGGGACTAGCGGGGCTTGACAATGAGCAGTTCTTC. Translating it yields CSVEYSPLSGLAGLDNEQFF.

The V and J genes are TRBV4-3 and TRBJ2-1; 7 bases fit TRBD2. Germline CDR1 and CDR2: LGHNA and YSLEER. This CDR3 is 17 amino acids long. J was trimmed by 4 bases and V by 0 bases; bases with no gene match: 9. CDR3 loop: CASSQDLASGGYNEQFF. CDR3 in DNA: TGCGCCAGCAGCCAAGATCTGGCTAGCGGAGGTTACAATGAGCAGTTCTTC.

This sequence joins TRBV5-1 and TRBJ2-7; a weak D match, TRBD2 (6 bases). The germline CDR1 and CDR2 sequences are SGHRS and YFSETQ. V lost 3 bases and J 5 bases, leaving 15 bases between the germline ends. There are 14 residues in the CDR3. CDR3 sequence (DNA): TGCGCCAGCAGCTCCGGTGGCGGGAAGGACGAGCAGTACTTC. This encodes CASSSGGGKDEQYF.

This clonotype was counted only a few times. The rearrangement links TRBV5-6 to TRBJ2-5, with a possible D match to TRBD1 (5 bases). The CDR3 loop spans 15 amino acids. Germline CDR1 and CDR2: SGHDT and YYEEEE. V lost 6 bases and J lost 4, with 19 bases in between. DNA for the CDR3: TGTGCCAGCACCTCGGTCAGGGCCCAGATAGAGACCCAGTACTTC. Translating gives CASTSVRAQIETQYF.

About this clonotype itself: This CDR3 fails to terminate in the conserved phenylalanine or tryptophan, so it likely reflects a read error. The gene calls are TRBV7-2 and TRBJ1-1; possible D gene TRBD1, 5 bases. The CDR3 length is 15 residues. Germline values: CDR1 SGHTA, CDR2 FQGNSA. Trimming shortened V by 6 bases and J by 1 base, and 15 bases separated the two germline ends. Here the CDR3 reads CASRPGGGTNTEAFC. CDR3 DNA sequence: TGTGCCAGCAGGCCAGGCGGGGGGACGAACACTGAAGCTTTCTGT.

This clonotype turned up a few times. The rearrangement uses TRBV9 and TRBJ1-2; no clear D gene. Looked up from germline, CDR1 is SGDLS and CDR2 is YYNGEE. V lost 2 bases and J 0 bases, leaving 11 bases between the germline ends. The CDR3 has 15 amino acids. The CDR3 DNA sequence: TGTGCCAGCAGCGTCGGAGGTACCCCTAACTATGGCTACACCTTC. Translated, it gives CASSVGGTPNYGYTF.

With respect to this clonotype: This sequence may be a read error, since a much larger clone differs from it by one base. The chain links TRBV15 to TRBJ2-5; TRBD2 might be the D (6 bases). V gave up 5 bases and J gave up 11 bases, with 18 bases separating them. CDR3 size: 13 residues. From germline, CDR1 is LNHNV and CDR2 YYDKDF (reference sequence). The CDR3: CATSGTSLFQQYF. The CDR3 DNA is TGTGCCACCAGCGGGACTTCTCTTTTTCAGCAGTACTTC.

The chain couples TRBV5-5 to TRBJ1-1, with D possibly matching TRBD1 (5 bases). The CDR3 sequence is 16 residues long. Looked up from germline, CDR1 is SGHKS and CDR2 is YYEKEE (reference sequence). With 4 bases removed from V and 0 bases from J, the gap between germline ends came to 16 bases. The CDR3 DNA follows: TGTGCCAGCAGCATACAGACGTGGGGGGTGAACACTGAAGCTTTCTTT. Protein sequence: CASSIQTWGVNTEAFF.

This clonotype turned up a few times. In DNA form, the CDR3 reads TGTGCCAGCAGCAAAAATTGCCAGTACTCTGGGGCCAACGTCCTGACTTTC. It encodes CASSKNCQYSGANVLTF. The V gene is TRBV21-1, the J gene TRBJ2-6. TRBV21-1 is recorded as a pseudogene. The CDR3 contains 17 residues.

V usage is TRBV9 and J usage is TRBJ2-7; 9 bases fit TRBD2. This CDR3 has 17 residues. V shed 1 base, J shed 5 bases, and the junction held 13 bases outside the gene matches. CDR1 and CDR2 from the germline V gene are SGDLS and YYNGEE. The CDR3, as DNA: TGTGCCAGCAGCGTAACCGTGTCAAGGGGACTAGCAGACGAGCAGTACTTC. Translation gives CASSVTVSRGLADEQYF. Combining the CDR3 with reference TRBV9 and TRBJ2-7 gives the whole variable domain DSGVTQTPKHLITATGQRVTLRCSPRSGDLSVYWYQQSLDQGLQFLIQYYNGEERAKGNILERFSAQQFPDLHSELNLSSLELGDSALYFCASSVTVSRGLADEQYFGPGTRLTVT.

In its sample, this clonotype was seen a few times. The chain uses TRBV12-3 or TRBV12-4 and TRBJ1-1, with unresolved D. V was pared by 4 bases and J by 0 bases, with 12 bases between. The CDR3 has 15 residues. The CDR3 reads CASSSPTSMNTEAFF. CDR3 coding DNA: TGTGCCAGCAGTTCCCCGACCTCCATGAACACTGAAGCTTTCTTT.

A word on this clonotype: Just one base apart from a much larger clone, this may be a read error. The chain uses TRBV29-1 and TRBJ2-7; 9 bases agree with TRBD1. Per the germline V gene, CDR1 is SQVTM and CDR2 is ANQGSEA. J lost 5 bases, V lost 7 bases, and 6 bases had no gene match. This CDR3 is built from 12 residues. The CDR3 reads CSAGTGTHEQYF. The CDR3 coding sequence is TGCAGCGCCGGGACAGGGACCCACGAGCAGTACTTC.

The CDR3 DNA reads as TGTGCCAGCAGTGCTGGTCATTACACCTACGAGCAGTACTTC. Translation gives CASSAGHYTYEQYF. The chain has TRBV6-1 and TRBJ2-4; D is unclear. The DNA end favors TRBJ2-7, so the J call may be wrong. The germline V gene has CDR1 MNHNS and CDR2 SASEGT. The CDR3 covers 14 residues.

Details on this clonotype: An end of the junction does not agree with germline; a read error may underlie this. The chain recombines TRBV29-1 with TRBJ2-7; 7 nucleotides agree with TRBD1. The CDR3 is 16 residues long. Germline V gene lookup returns CDR1 SQVTM and CDR2 ANQGSEA. The CDR3 sequence: CSVVYHPGQYSYKQYF. Here the CDR3 DNA reads TGCAGCGTTGTTTACCACCCGGGACAGTACTCCTACAAGCAGTACTTC.

There are a few counts of this clonotype. The V gene is TRBV7-9, the J gene TRBJ2-7; tentatively, D is TRBD2 (7 bases). V shed 1 base and J shed 4 bases, with 20 bases lying between them. The CDR3 spans 17 residues. The germline V gene has CDR1 SEHNR and CDR2 FQNEAQ (reference sequence). CDR3 loop: CASSLDPGRGSRYEQYF. The CDR3, as DNA: TGTGCCAGCAGCTTAGACCCTGGGAGGGGGTCTCGGTACGAGCAGTACTTC.